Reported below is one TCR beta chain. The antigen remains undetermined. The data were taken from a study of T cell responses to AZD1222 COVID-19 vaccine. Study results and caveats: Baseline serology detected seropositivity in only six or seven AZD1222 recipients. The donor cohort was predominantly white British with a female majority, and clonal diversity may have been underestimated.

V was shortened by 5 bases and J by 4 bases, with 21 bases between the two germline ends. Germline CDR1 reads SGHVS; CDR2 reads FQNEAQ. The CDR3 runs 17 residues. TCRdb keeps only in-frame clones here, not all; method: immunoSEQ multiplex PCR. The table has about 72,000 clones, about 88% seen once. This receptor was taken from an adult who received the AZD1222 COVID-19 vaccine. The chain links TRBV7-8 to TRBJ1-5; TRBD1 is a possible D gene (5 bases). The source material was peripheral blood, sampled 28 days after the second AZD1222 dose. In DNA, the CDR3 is TGTGCCAGCAGCCCTCGGACACCGCCGATAGAAAATCAGCCCCAGCATTTT. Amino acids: CASSPRTPPIENQPQHF. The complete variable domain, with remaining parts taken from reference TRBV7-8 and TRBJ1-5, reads GAGVSQSPRYKVAKRGQDVALRCDPISGHVSLFWYQQALGQGPEFLTYFQNEAQLDKSGLPSDRFFAERPEGSVSTLKIQRTQQEDSAVYLCASSPRTPPIENQPQHFGDGTRLSIL.